This TCR beta chain was found in a study of blood T cell repertoires in COVID-19. This table comes from immunoSEQ multiplex PCR, and its TCRdb copy is limited to in-frame clones, with some not included. This table has over 65,000 clones, 80% to 90% appearing once. The specimen sequenced was peripheral blood. This sequence originates from a man aged 45-60 years with active COVID-19.

The CDR3 spells CASSRGVNTEAFF. The DNA for the CDR3 is TGCGCCAGCTCGCGGGGCGTGAACACTGAAGCTTTCTTT. The chain couples TRBV10-1 to TRBJ1-1, with D perhaps matching TRBD1 (5 bases). V was trimmed by 8 bases and J by 0 bases, leaving 10 bases between them. CDR1 is WNHNN and CDR2 is SYGVQD in the germline V gene (reference sequence). CDR3 length: 13 amino acids.